This TCR beta chain was recovered during a study of monozygotic twins with inflammatory bowel disease. Notes on the study in general: Healthy co-twins, by inverse Simpson, had higher TCRbeta diversity than their siblings with IBD.

On this clonotype itself: Its antigen is still unknown.

Germline V CDR1 and CDR2: DFQATT, SNEGSKA (reference sequence). The CDR3 sequence is 15 residues long. Each of the TCR libraries took approximately 3,200 ng of total RNA. No DNA is given; TCRdb re-called the 5' RACE reads and lists each CDR3 protein once. The sample totals 150,000 to 200,000 distinct CDR3 sequences. This receptor was obtained from a human donor with ulcerative colitis or Crohn's disease, or a healthy co-twin of an affected twin (not recorded which). This rearrangement joins TRBV20-1 to TRBJ2-1; TCRdb designates TRBD2, a call that cannot be tested without DNA. The specimen was blood. CDR3 loop: CSASSLAGASNEQFF.